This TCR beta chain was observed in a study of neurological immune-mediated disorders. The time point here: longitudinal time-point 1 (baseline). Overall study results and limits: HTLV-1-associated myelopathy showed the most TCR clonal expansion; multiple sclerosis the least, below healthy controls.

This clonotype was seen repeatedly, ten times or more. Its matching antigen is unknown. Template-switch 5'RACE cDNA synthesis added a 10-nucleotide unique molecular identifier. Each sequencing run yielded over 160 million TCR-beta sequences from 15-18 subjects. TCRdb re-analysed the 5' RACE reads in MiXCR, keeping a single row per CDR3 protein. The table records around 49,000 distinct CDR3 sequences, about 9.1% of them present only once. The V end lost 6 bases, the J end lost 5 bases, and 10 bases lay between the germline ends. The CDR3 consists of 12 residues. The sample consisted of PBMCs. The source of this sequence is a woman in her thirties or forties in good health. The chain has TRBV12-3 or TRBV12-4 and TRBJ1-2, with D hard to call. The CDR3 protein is CASSGYSYGYTF. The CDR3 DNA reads TGTGCCAGCAGCGGATACAGTTATGGCTACACCTTC.